A single sample is the source of the 28 T cell receptor beta chains below, sequenced in a study of T cells in Graves' hyperthyroidism and ophthalmopathy. TCR beta CDR3 regions were amplified from RNA. Using the HTBI primer set, a first-round RT-PCR was run on the TCR CDR3. In TCRdb, the multiplex PCR reads were re-called with MiXCR into one record per CDR3 protein. The table has 300,000 to 400,000 distinct CDR3 sequences, around 14% seen once. Sequences were obtained from blood. The receptors derive from a woman younger than 30 with Graves' hyperthyroidism.

This clonotype has ten or more counts. The chain recombines TRBV3-1 with TRBJ2-1; TRBD1 aligns across 10 bases. CDR1 is LGHDT, CDR2 YNNKEL, per germline (reference sequence). V was clipped by 4 bases and J by 7 bases; unmatched bases: 13. The CDR3 runs to 17 residues. The CDR3 here is CASSPRGRTGGTNEQFF. The CDR3 nucleotides are TGTGCCAGCAGCCCCAGGGGCCGGACAGGGGGTACGAATGAGCAGTTCTTC.

This clonotype was seen at least ten times. The chain carries TRBV2 and TRBJ1-1; D gene unclear. CDR1 is SNHLY and CDR2 is FYNNEI in the germline V gene. V lost 2 bases, J lost 0 bases, and 10 bases lay in between. The CDR3 runs 15 residues. The CDR3 reads CASSEWGKLNTEAFF. The CDR3 DNA follows: TGTGCCAGCAGTGAATGGGGTAAACTGAACACTGAAGCTTTCTTT.

This clonotype was seen more than once but under ten times. The V call is TRBV4-1, the J call TRBJ2-5; 8 bases are shared with TRBD2. V lost 4 bases, J lost 2 bases, and 9 bases stayed unmatched. This CDR3 is built from 16 residues. The V gene's germline CDR1 is MGHRA and CDR2 YSYEKL. The CDR3 is CASSLGGTGGQETQYF. CDR3 nucleotide sequence: TGCGCCAGCAGCCTAGGGGGGACGGGGGGGCAAGAGACCCAGTACTTC.

This clonotype was counted ten times or more. The V and J genes are TRBV4-1 and TRBJ1-4; 10 bases are shared with TRBD1. Germline CDR1 is MGHRA and CDR2 is YSYEKL. With 4 bases clipped from V and 7 bases from J, the junction kept 6 bases outside the gene matches. The CDR3 contains 15 residues. The CDR3 reads CASSLAGTGAEKLFF. CDR3 coding DNA: TGCGCCAGCAGCCTTGCCGGGACAGGGGCTGAAAAACTGTTTTTT.

This chain joins TRBV6-1 and TRBJ2-2; a possible D gene is TRBD2 (5 bases). V lost 8 bases, J lost 7 bases, and 14 bases lay in between. The CDR3 is made up of 13 amino acids. From germline, CDR1 is MNHNS and CDR2 SASEGT. The CDR3 bases are TGTGCCAGCTCGGAGGTTTTGCACGGGGAGCTGTTTTTT. Amino acid sequence: CASSEVLHGELFF.

The rearrangement links TRBV6-8 to TRBJ1-6, with TRBD1 matching 7 bases. CDR1 and CDR2 from the germline V gene are MNHGY and SAAAGT. The CDR3 runs 14 residues. Trimming removed 6 bases from V and 8 bases from J; junction bases left unmatched: 7. This CDR3 is CASRGTDGDSPLHF. CDR3 sequence (DNA): TGTGCCAGCAGGGGGACAGATGGTGATTCACCCCTCCACTTT.

The table lists this clonotype with many counts. J is TRBJ2-1 and V is TRBV19; D remains ambiguous. This CDR3 is 13 amino acids long. V was cut by 10 bases and J by 5 bases, with 15 bases left in between. Per the germline V gene, CDR1 is LNHDA and CDR2 is SQIVND (reference sequence). CDR3 region: CATEGRYDNEQFF. Written as DNA, the CDR3 is TGTGCCACCGAAGGACGATATGACAATGAGCAGTTCTTC.

This clonotype was counted only a few times. The chain uses TRBV6-5 and TRBJ1-5; D remains ambiguous. This CDR3 spans 19 amino acids. Germline V gene data show CDR1 as MNHEY and CDR2 as SVGAGI. V shed 2 bases and J shed 0 bases, with 20 bases lying between them. The CDR3 protein is CASSYPNSRRPYSNQPQHF. DNA of the CDR3: TGTGCCAGCAGTTACCCCAATAGTCGACGACCTTATAGCAATCAGCCCCAGCATTTT.

This clonotype was seen repeatedly, ten times or more. The chain combines TRBV7-8 with TRBJ2-7; TRBD1 or TRBD2 may be the D gene (5 bases each). The CDR3 extends over 16 amino acids. Germline CDR1 is SGHVS and CDR2 is FQNEAQ. Trimming cost V 5 bases and J 2 bases, with 19 bases left between them. The CDR3 is CASSLLSTGPPYEQYF. The DNA for the CDR3 is TGTGCCAGCAGCCTTCTCTCGACGGGACCACCCTACGAGCAGTACTTC.

The rearrangement links TRBV6-2 or TRBV6-3 to TRBJ2-2; 7 bases align to TRBD1. Germline assignment: CDR1 MNHEY and CDR2 SVGEGT. The CDR3 consists of 16 residues. The ends lost 2 bases at V and 3 bases at J; junction bases unmatched: 6. The CDR3 loop reads CASSYLETGYTGELFF. In DNA, the CDR3 is TGTGCCAGCAGTTACCTAGAGACAGGGTACACCGGGGAGCTGTTTTTT.

The chain combines TRBV20-1 with TRBJ1-1; D gene ambiguous. V gave up 0 bases and J gave up 3 bases, with 11 bases separating them. Germline lookup yields CDR1 DFQATT and CDR2 SNEGSKA (reference sequence). This CDR3 has 14 residues. CDR3 amino acids: CSARETSLDTEAFF. CDR3 nucleotide sequence: TGCAGTGCTAGAGAGACATCTTTGGACACTGAAGCTTTCTTT.

Many counts were recorded for this clonotype. V is TRBV20-1 and J is TRBJ2-1, with TRBD2 identical over 9 bases. V lost 0 bases to trimming and J lost 7 bases; unmatched junction nucleotides: 7. There are 15 residues in the CDR3. Germline V CDR1 and CDR2: DFQATT, SNEGSKA (reference sequence). The CDR3 nucleotides are TGCAGTGCTAGAGATCAGAGCGGGGGGAGGAATGAGCAGTTCTTC. This gives the protein CSARDQSGGRNEQFF.

This sequence joins TRBV28 and TRBJ1-6; tentatively, D is TRBD1 (6 bases). Trimming took off 6 bases at V and 10 bases at J, with 19 bases between the two ends. The CDR3 spans 15 residues. Germline values: CDR1 MDHEN, CDR2 SYDVKM. Here the CDR3 reads CASSSPQGSPSPLHF. CDR3 nucleotides: TGTGCCAGCAGCTCCCCACAGGGTTCCCCGTCACCCCTCCACTTT.

This clonotype has a count of ten or more. The chain carries TRBV11-2 and TRBJ2-1; 12 nucleotides line up with TRBD2. Germline V gene data show CDR1 as SGHAT and CDR2 as FQNNGV. Trimming took 4 bases from V and 5 from J; bases not matched to a gene: 3. The CDR3 length is 15 residues. In DNA, the CDR3 is TGTGCCAGCAGCTCCGGGACTAGCGGGCACAATGAGCAGTTCTTC. Amino acids: CASSSGTSGHNEQFF.

Worth noting for this clonotype: A much larger clone is a single base away; this may be a read error. The chain carries TRBV12-3 or TRBV12-4 and TRBJ1-5; D call uncertain. The V end lost 7 bases, the J end lost 8 bases, and 15 bases lay between the germline ends. The CDR3 length is 13 residues. CDR3 sequence: CASTPQFDEPQHF. DNA for the CDR3: TGTGCCAGCACCCCACAGTTTGATGAGCCCCAGCATTTT.

Ten or more counts support this clonotype. This sequence joins TRBV29-1 and TRBJ1-2; D is ambiguous. The CDR3 has 12 amino acids. V was cut by 4 bases and J by 5 bases, with 11 bases left in between. Germline lookup yields CDR1 SQVTM and CDR2 ANQGSEA. In nucleotides, the CDR3 is TGCAGCGTTGGTGGGAACAAATATGGCTACACCTTC. Residues: CSVGGNKYGYTF.

This clonotype was seen many times. The V and J genes are TRBV19 and TRBJ1-2; D is unclear. V shed 6 bases and J shed 0 bases, with 8 bases lying between them. This CDR3 is 13 amino acids long. Looked up from germline, CDR1 is LNHDA and CDR2 is SQIVND (reference sequence). CDR3 sequence (DNA): TGTGCCAGTAGACTGAGGACTAACTATGGCTACACCTTC. Protein product: CASRLRTNYGYTF.

This clonotype occurred many times. V gene TRBV12-3 or TRBV12-4 combines with J gene TRBJ1-1; TRBD1 agrees at 7 bases. With 5 bases clipped from V and 11 bases from J, the junction kept 5 bases outside the gene matches. CDR3 size: 11 residues. CDR3 loop: CASSRGLEAFF. The CDR3 DNA sequence: TGTGCCAGCAGTAGGGGGCTTGAGGCTTTCTTT.

This clonotype has a count of ten or more. This rearrangement joins TRBV27 to TRBJ2-7, with D possibly being TRBD2 (5 bases). CDR1 is MNHEY and CDR2 is SMNVEV in the germline V gene (reference sequence). V was pared by 7 bases and J by 6 bases, with 16 bases between. The CDR3 is made up of 13 amino acids. The CDR3 nucleotides read TGTGCCAGCACCCCGAATACCGGAGGCGAGCAGTACTTC. Translation: CASTPNTGGEQYF.

Many counts were recorded for this clonotype. The V call is TRBV27, the J call TRBJ2-7; D might be TRBD1 or TRBD2, each matching 5 bases. This CDR3 is built from 12 residues. V was trimmed by 9 bases and J by 3 bases, leaving 12 bases between them. Germline V gives CDR1 MNHEY, CDR2 SMNVEV (reference sequence). CDR3 loop: CASRDRRYEQYF. CDR3 bases: TGTGCCAGTCGGGACCGACGCTACGAGCAGTACTTC.

This clonotype came up many times. This chain joins TRBV3-1 and TRBJ1-1; a weak D match, TRBD1 (6 bases). Germline CDR1 LGHDT, CDR2 YNNKEL (reference sequence). The CDR3 is made up of 17 amino acids. Trimming stripped 2 bases from V and 1 base from J, with 17 bases between. The CDR3 protein is CASSQSAAGHTNTEAFF. CDR3 DNA: TGTGCCAGCAGCCAATCCGCTGCGGGACACACGAACACTGAAGCTTTCTTT.

This clonotype was seen a handful of times. This chain links TRBV5-1 with TRBJ1-1, with TRBD1 matching over 8 bases. The germline V gene encodes CDR1 SGHRS and CDR2 YFSETQ. Trimming removed 5 bases from V and 1 base from J; junction bases left unmatched: 7. This CDR3 spans 15 amino acids. This CDR3 reads CASRADDRGNTEAFF. The CDR3 DNA follows: TGCGCCAGCAGAGCCGATGACAGGGGGAACACTGAAGCTTTCTTT.

In its sample, this clonotype was seen many times. The gene calls are TRBV24-1 and TRBJ1-2, with 7 bases aligning to TRBD1. The CDR3 extends over 14 amino acids. V lost 4 bases to trimming and J lost 6 bases; unmatched junction nucleotides: 7. The V gene's germline CDR1 is KGHDR and CDR2 SFDVKD. The CDR3 coding sequence is TGTGCCACCAGTGACCCAGGGACAGAGAATGGCTACACCTTC. This encodes CATSDPGTENGYTF.

This clonotype was counted at least ten times. The V gene is TRBV2, the J gene TRBJ2-2; 10 nucleotides align to TRBD2. The CDR3 spans 16 residues. CDR1 SNHLY and CDR2 FYNNEI come from the germline V gene. Unmatched junction bases numbered 5, after V lost 3 bases and J lost 4 bases. Here the CDR3 reads CASSDRVAGGTGELFF. The CDR3 nucleotides are TGTGCCAGCAGTGATAGGGTAGCGGGGGGCACCGGGGAGCTGTTTTTT.

This clonotype has ten or more counts. The chain joins TRBV18 to TRBJ2-1; a weak D match, TRBD2 (6 bases). Between the trimmed V and J ends, which lost 5 bases and 4 bases, there was a span of 18 bases. From germline, CDR1 is KGHSH and CDR2 LQKENI. CDR3 length: 16 amino acids. The CDR3: CASSSVAGPGYNEQFF. CDR3 sequence (DNA): TGTGCCAGCTCATCGGTGGCGGGGCCGGGTTACAATGAGCAGTTCTTC.

This clonotype was seen repeatedly, ten times or more. The V call is TRBV11-2, the J call TRBJ1-2; D is undetermined. Germline V lookup: CDR1 SGHAT, CDR2 FQNNGV. Trimming took 1 base from V and 2 from J, leaving 5 bases between them. The length of the CDR3 is 13 residues. This CDR3 is CASSLVQNYGYTF. CDR3 DNA sequence: TGTGCCAGCAGCTTAGTTCAGAACTATGGCTACACCTTC.

At least ten counts were recorded for this clonotype. In DNA form, the CDR3 reads TGTGCCAGCAGTTACCTCGGGACCCAACACGGAGGCGAGCAGTACTTC. Its protein product is CASSYLGTQHGGEQYF. V gene TRBV6-2 or TRBV6-3 combines with J gene TRBJ2-7, with D perhaps given as TRBD1 or TRBD2 (5 bases each). Per germline, CDR1 MNHEY and CDR2 SVGEGT. The CDR3 extends over 16 amino acids. Trimming removed 2 bases from V and 6 bases from J, with 20 bases in between.

This clonotype came up many times. The rearrangement joins TRBV20-1 to TRBJ1-2; D is undetermined. CDR3 size: 14 residues. Germline loops: CDR1 DFQATT, CDR2 SNEGSKA (reference sequence). Between the trimmed V and J ends, which lost 3 bases and 5 bases, there was a span of 16 bases. CDR3 region: CSARMSSTAYGYTF. CDR3 sequence (DNA): TGCAGTGCTAGGATGAGTAGTACAGCTTATGGCTACACCTTC.